The clone carrying this T cell receptor beta chain has a count of ten or more. Its antigen is unidentified. This entry is derived from a study of T-cell memory formation after mild COVID-19. Study background: TCR clusters largely stayed donor specific.

V shed 4 bases, J shed 4 bases, and the junction held 4 bases outside the gene matches. This CDR3 is 13 amino acids long. Germline CDR1 and CDR2: ENHRY and SYGVKD. UMIs and sample barcodes were carried by the TCR alpha and TCR beta cDNA libraries that 5'RACE produced using constant-segment primers. TCRdb reprocessed the 5' RACE reads with MiXCR, giving one entry per CDR3 protein. In the table there are around 180,000 distinct CDR3 sequences, approximately 18% of which are singletons. Whole-study findings and limits: CD4+ contracting clones were mainly CM and EM; CD8+ ones, EMRA.

Sample: PBMCs or a T cell subset sorted from them (not recorded which). This clonotype originated in a man younger than 35 who had mild COVID-19 (a few samples of this study predate the infection). Cell type and time point are not known. The chain carries TRBV10-3 and TRBJ2-7; TRBD1 matches 7 bases. Written as DNA, the CDR3 is TGTGCCATCAGTGCTACAGGGGAGTACGAGCAGTACTTC. Amino acids: CAISATGEYEQYF.